Listed here is a single T cell receptor (beta chain). Its binding antigen is unknown. The input lacks base qualities; no much larger clone sits a single base away. The sample comes from a study of T cells after yellow fever vaccination (dated by TCRdb to about 2019). In terms of the full investigation: The SMART-Seq v4 Ultra Low Input RNA kit was used to prepare libraries from fractions with low cell numbers. Bulk TCR alpha and beta repertoires were sequenced longitudinally to track T-cell clones before and after primary and booster YFV17D yellow fever vaccination. Two healthy male donors, one aged 18 to 30 and one aged 30 to 40 years, were included in the cohort. Blood samples were taken at several timepoints before and after primary and secondary immunization, and bulk PBMC replicates and cell subsets were isolated. Overall study outcomes, separate from this receptor: Because only two donors were included in the study, the extent to which the findings can be generalized is limited. A small share of clonotypes was detected in both CD4 and CD8 compartments, with the overlap likely arising from convergent recombination. The secondary T-cell response was weaker than the primary response but faster, peaking on day 5 instead of day 15. Computational filtering was needed because FACS-sorted repertoires could contain abundant contaminating clonotypes from the bulk population. Most clones expanded after primary vaccination (around 97% of CD4 and 80% to 90% of CD8) were re-detected after the booster, suggesting that broad memory maintenance occurred.

Sequencing relied on an Illumina NovaSeq 6000. TCR cDNA was synthesized by 5'RACE template switching, which introduced a universal primer site and unique molecular identifiers. cDNA synthesis was primed from both the TCR alpha and TCR beta constant segments. Libraries were amplified in two PCR steps, with sample barcodes and sequencing adapters added in the second step. Sequencing of libraries was performed on Illumina HiSeq 2500 (2x100 bp) or NovaSeq (2x150 bp). The authors' analysis ran thus. MIGEC handled demultiplexing of reads and collapsing into UMI consensus sequences, while MiXCR performed V(D)J alignment. Clonotypes responding to the vaccine were identified with edgeR on replicate PBMC samples, with the criteria of FDR below 0.01 and a log2 fold change above 5 up to day 15. Each bulk clonotype was labeled CD4 or CD8 based on which sequenced repertoire, CD4 or CD8, contained the clonotype at higher abundance. TCRdb reprocessing: public reads trimmed at Q25 with fastp, clones called with MiXCR, in-frame beta chains kept. Duplicate CDR3 protein sequences are folded into a single record with the most common DNA and genes. The V and J calls and clone size come from TCRdb's table, not from the authors' own analysis. The sample table contains some 350,000 distinct CDR3 sequences; only one count was recorded for about 4% of them. 24% of the sample goes to the ten largest clones.

There are 17 amino acids in the CDR3, from cysteine to phenylalanine inclusive. The CDR3 DNA has 51 bases and is translated from base 1. From a lookup of the germline V gene (reference sequence), CDR1 and CDR2 are SGHNT and YYREEE. Relative to germline, V is 4 bases shorter and J is 2 bases shorter, with 21 bases between their ends. Taken with the paper, the label for treatment or condition translates to: live attenuated yellow fever vaccine strain. Two biological replicates of bulk PBMCs were collected at each blood-draw timepoint. PBMCs were isolated from peripheral blood using a standard Ficoll-Paque protocol. RNA was extracted with TriZol from bulk PBMCs, CD4 and CD8 fractions, and dextramer-positive and dextramer-negative fractions.

The chain couples TRBV5-4 to TRBJ2-5; D gene: possibly TRBD2, on 5 matching bases. The receptor comes from a man aged 18 to 30 who received the YFV17D yellow fever vaccine. Sequenced material: PBMCs, taken 5 days after the yellow fever booster vaccination. The CDR3 region has the sequence CASSPSGSNIGQETQYF. The bases read TGTGCCAGCAGCCCCTCGGGGTCCAATATTGGGCAAGAGACCCAGTACTTC.